This entry lists 23 T cell receptor beta chains sequenced from one sample in a study of cytomegalovirus exposure and HLA in healthy donors. Both 60 Vbeta primers and 13 Jbeta primers went into the PCR. Only in-frame clones appear in the TCRdb table, and some are missing; sequencing was by immunoSEQ multiplex PCR. The data show about 180,000 clones, over 70% seen once. Input material: PBMCs. All receptors derive from a young man in good health and CMV-seronegative.

Here the CDR3 DNA reads TGTGCCAGCAGCTGGATCGAGGTGCACACTGAAGCTTTCTTT. It is translated as CASSWIEVHTEAFF. This rearrangement joins TRBV11-2 to TRBJ1-1; D not resolved. The germline V gene has CDR1 SGHAT and CDR2 FQNNGV. CDR3 size: 14 residues. Trimming removed 4 bases from V and 3 bases from J, with 12 bases in between.

This clone appeared a single time. The chain employs TRBV4-3 and TRBJ2-5; D remains ambiguous. This CDR3 has 12 residues. Germline V gene lookup returns CDR1 LGHNA and CDR2 YSLEER. V gave up 0 bases and J gave up 11 bases, with 10 bases separating them. The CDR3 DNA follows: TGCGCCAGCAGCCAAGAGTCGGGTGAGCAGTACTTC. Residues: CASSQESGEQYF.

The V gene is TRBV18, the J gene TRBJ2-7; tentatively, D is TRBD1 (5 bases). The length of the CDR3 is 13 residues. Germline CDR1 and CDR2: KGHSH and LQKENI. The V end was cut by 3 bases, the J end by 2 bases, with 8 bases between. CDR3 amino acids: CASSPSRAYEQYF. The CDR3 DNA reads TGTGCCAGCTCACCCAGCAGGGCCTACGAGCAGTACTTC.

The V and J genes are TRBV18 and TRBJ1-2; D is possibly TRBD1 (6 bases). The CDR3 has 15 amino acids. The germline CDR1 and CDR2 sequences are KGHSH and LQKENI. The V and J ends lost 2 bases and 3 bases respectively, with 13 bases between them. CDR3 in amino acids: CASSPIQGTDYGYTF. CDR3 DNA: TGTGCCAGCTCACCAATTCAGGGGACGGACTATGGCTACACCTTC.

J is TRBJ1-1 and V is TRBV7-3; 7 bases are a match to TRBD1. Trimming removed 5 bases from V and 1 base from J; junction bases left unmatched: 4. Looked up from germline, CDR1 is SGHTA and CDR2 is FQGTGA. CDR3 length: 14 residues. For the CDR3, the DNA is TGTGCCAGCAGCATGGGGACAGCGAACACTGAAGCTTTCTTT. It translates to CASSMGTANTEAFF.

J is TRBJ2-7 and V is TRBV15; TRBD1 matches 7 bases. This CDR3 is built from 15 residues. Germline V gives CDR1 LNHNV, CDR2 YYDKDF (reference sequence). J was trimmed by 0 bases and V by 4 bases; bases with no gene match: 6. This chain's CDR3 is CATSTGQVSSYEQYF. The CDR3 DNA sequence: TGTGCCACCAGCACCGGACAGGTTTCCTCCTACGAGCAGTACTTC.

This clone is a singleton in its sample. The chain links TRBV10-3 to TRBJ2-7; D is possibly TRBD1 (6 bases). Germline CDR1 reads ENHRY; CDR2 reads SYGVKD. This CDR3 has 14 amino acids. Trimming removed 4 bases from V and 3 bases from J, with 13 bases in between. CDR3 sequence: CAISGPGQSYEQYF. DNA of the CDR3: TGTGCCATCAGTGGCCCGGGACAAAGCTACGAGCAGTACTTC.

In DNA form, the CDR3 reads TGCAGCGCCCGGGACAGGGGCCACGAGCAGTACTTC. Its protein product is CSARDRGHEQYF. The rearrangement links TRBV29-1 to TRBJ2-7; 10 nucleotides line up with TRBD1. With 7 bases clipped from V and 5 bases from J, the junction kept 5 bases outside the gene matches. CDR1 SQVTM and CDR2 ANQGSEA come from the germline V gene. CDR3 length: 12 residues.

J is TRBJ2-7 and V is TRBV5-6; tentative D call: TRBD1 (5 bases). V lost 4 bases, J lost 0 bases, and 11 bases lay in between. The CDR3 is made up of 14 amino acids. The germline V gene encodes CDR1 SGHDT and CDR2 YYEEEE. Here the CDR3 reads CASSRWGSSYEQYF. As DNA, the CDR3 is TGTGCCAGCAGCCGGTGGGGCAGCTCCTACGAGCAGTACTTC. Filled out from reference TRBV5-6 and TRBJ2-7, the complete variable domain reads DAGVTQSPTHLIKTRGQQVTLRCSPKSGHDTVSWYQQALGQGPQFIFQYYEEEERQRGNFPDRFSGHQFPNYSSELNVNALLLGDSALYLCASSRWGSSYEQYFGPGTRLTVT.

The table lists this clone with a few counts. The chain combines TRBV10-3 with TRBJ2-3; D is perhaps TRBD2 (6 bases). The CDR3 totals 15 residues. Germline-derived CDR1 and CDR2 are ENHRY and SYGVKD. V was clipped by 7 bases and J by 2 bases, with 16 bases between them. CDR3 DNA: TGTGCCATCATGGGGGATAGCGGTAACACAGATACGCAGTATTTT. Its protein is CAIMGDSGNTDTQYF.

This chain uses TRBV11-1 with TRBJ2-3; 9 bases are a match to TRBD2. CDR3 size: 14 residues. CDR1 is SGHAT and CDR2 is FQDESV in the germline V gene (reference sequence). The V segment lost 6 bases and the J segment 4 bases; nucleotides outside the gene matches: 5. CDR3 sequence (DNA): TGTGCCAGCAGGGGAGTAGCGGGAGCAGATACGCAGTATTTT. It codes for CASRGVAGADTQYF.

V is TRBV7-2 and J is TRBJ1-1; 11 nucleotides align to TRBD1. V shed 2 bases and J 5 bases; nucleotides not matched to a gene: 7. Germline V lookup: CDR1 SGHTA, CDR2 FQGNSA. The CDR3 has 16 amino acids. CDR3 residues: CASSLSGDRGWTEAFF. CDR3 bases: TGTGCCAGCAGCTTAAGCGGGGACAGGGGGTGGACTGAAGCTTTCTTT. The whole variable domain, filled in from reference TRBV7-2 and TRBJ1-1, reads GAGVSQSPSNKVTEKGKDVELRCDPISGHTALYWYRQSLGQGLEFLIYFQGNSAPDKSGLPSDRFSAERTGGSVSTLTIQRTQQEDSAVYLCASSLSGDRGWTEAFFGQGTRLTVV.

In its sample, this clone was seen once. The chain employs TRBV14 and TRBJ1-1; 9 nucleotides agree with TRBD1. The CDR3 length is 15 residues. Germline-derived CDR1 and CDR2 are SGHDN and FVKESK. J lost 4 bases, V lost 1 base, and 4 bases had no gene match. CDR3 amino acids: CASSQVGTGLTEAFF. CDR3 nucleotides: TGTGCCAGCAGCCAAGTAGGGACAGGGCTCACTGAAGCTTTCTTT. Full variable domain (outside the CDR3, taken from reference TRBV14 and TRBJ1-1): EAGVTQFPSHSVIEKGQTVTLRCDPISGHDNLYWYRRVMGKEIKFLLHFVKESKQDESGMPNNRFLAERTGGTYSTLKVQPAELEDSGVYFCASSQVGTGLTEAFFGQGTRLTVV.

The chain links TRBV29-1 to TRBJ1-1; 10 bases align to TRBD1. Germline CDR1 and CDR2: SQVTM and ANQGSEA. The CDR3 runs to 17 residues. With 7 bases clipped from V and 0 bases from J, the junction kept 14 bases outside the gene matches. The CDR3 DNA reads as TGCAGCGCTGACAGGGGGCCTGCCCTCGGGATGAACACTGAAGCTTTCTTT. Protein product: CSADRGPALGMNTEAFF. Variable domain in full (rest from reference TRBV29-1 and TRBJ1-1): SAVISQKPSRDICQRGTSLTIQCQVDSQVTMMFWYRQQPGQSLTLIATANQGSEATYESGFVIDKFPISRPNLTFSTLTVSNMSPEDSSIYLCSADRGPALGMNTEAFFGQGTRLTVV.

The V gene is TRBV30, the J gene TRBJ2-7; D may be TRBD2 (5 bases). Trimming cost V 5 bases and J 0 bases, with 14 bases left between them. Germline values: CDR1 GTSNPN, CDR2 SVGIG (reference sequence). The CDR3 spans 14 residues. The CDR3: CAWEGTGSSYEQYF. CDR3 coding DNA: TGTGCCTGGGAAGGAACGGGAAGCTCCTACGAGCAGTACTTC.

This clone was observed a single time. The V call is TRBV14, the J call TRBJ1-2; TRBD1 aligns across 10 bases. CDR1 and CDR2 (germline): SGHDN, FVKESK. J gave up 3 bases and V 0 bases, and 4 bases lay outside the gene matches. There are 16 residues in the CDR3. The CDR3 loop is CASSQDRGQGYYGYTF. In DNA form, the CDR3 reads TGTGCCAGCAGCCAAGATAGGGGACAGGGGTACTATGGCTACACCTTC.

This rearrangement joins TRBV30 to TRBJ2-1; a possible D gene is TRBD2 (6 bases). The ends were cut back, 2 bases at V and 2 bases at J, with 13 bases in the middle. This CDR3 has 15 residues. Germline assignment: CDR1 GTSNPN and CDR2 SVGIG (reference sequence). In DNA, the CDR3 is TGTGCCTGGAGTAGGGGACTGGGCCCCTACAATGAGCAGTTCTTC. Amino acid sequence: CAWSRGLGPYNEQFF.

V usage is TRBV11-3 and J usage is TRBJ2-7, with TRBD1 matching 7 bases. V dropped 5 bases and J dropped 2; count of bases not matched to a gene: 6. CDR3 length: 14 residues. The germline gives CDR1 SGHNT, CDR2 YENEEA. The CDR3 DNA follows: TGTGCCAGCAGCATCTACAGGGGCGCCTACGAGCAGTACTTC. Encoded protein: CASSIYRGAYEQYF. The complete variable domain, with remaining parts taken from reference TRBV11-3 and TRBJ2-7, reads EAGVVQSPRYKIIEKKQPVAFWCNPISGHNTLYWYLQNLGQGPELLIRYENEEAVDDSQLPKDRFSAERLKGVDSTLKIQPAELGDSAVYLCASSIYRGAYEQYFGPGTRLTVT.

This rearrangement joins TRBV18 to TRBJ2-7; TRBD2 matches 7 bases. V was pared by 6 bases and J by 0 bases, with 5 bases of the junction left unmatched. This CDR3 is 14 amino acids long. Per the germline V gene, CDR1 is KGHSH and CDR2 is LQKENI. The DNA for the CDR3 is TGTGCCAGCTCGGGGGGACTAAGCTCCTACGAGCAGTACTTC. This codes for CASSGGLSSYEQYF.

The chain has TRBV7-8 and TRBJ2-3; 7 nucleotides line up with TRBD1. The CDR3 length is 15 residues. V gave up 3 bases and J gave up 2 bases; unmatched junction bases: 5. Germline V lookup: CDR1 SGHVS, CDR2 FQNEAQ. This CDR3 is CASSFRDRVTDTQYF. CDR3 coding DNA: TGTGCCAGCAGCTTCCGAGACAGGGTCACAGATACGCAGTATTTT.

The rearrangement uses TRBV11-1 and TRBJ2-1; D call uncertain. Germline lookup yields CDR1 SGHAT and CDR2 FQDESV (reference sequence). Trimming left V 2 bases short and J 4 bases short, with 6 bases between. This CDR3 is built from 13 residues. CDR3 residues: CASSLYRYNEQFF. Here the CDR3 DNA reads TGTGCCAGCAGCTTATACAGATACAATGAGCAGTTCTTC.

The chain employs TRBV5-6 and TRBJ1-2, with no clear D. V was cut by 1 base and J by 2 bases, with 9 bases left in between. The CDR3 length is 14 residues. CDR1 is SGHDT, CDR2 YYEEEE, per germline. The DNA of the CDR3 is TGTGCCAGCAGCTTGAGATGGCTCAACTATGGCTACACCTTC. Amino acid sequence: CASSLRWLNYGYTF.

The V call is TRBV7-8, the J call TRBJ1-1; D possibly corresponds to TRBD1 (6 bases). The CDR3 runs 15 residues. The ends were cut back, 0 bases at V and 3 bases at J, with 11 bases in the middle. The germline V gene has CDR1 SGHVS and CDR2 FQNEAQ. CDR3 coding DNA: TGTGCCAGCAGCTTAGCAGGGGGAAGGTACACTGAAGCTTTCTTT. This gives the protein CASSLAGGRYTEAFF.